Sequencing of this T cell receptor (beta chain) was carried out in a study of CD8+ T cells in alopecia areata. Turning to the study itself: Each day, treated patients took oral tofacitinib twice, at 5 to 10 mg per dose.

Extraction and reverse transcription of RNA yielded cDNA as the sequencing template. TCRdb keeps only in-frame clones here, not all; method: immunoSEQ multiplex PCR. The sample lists over 110,000 clones, approximately 49% occurring once. This CDR3 contains 14 residues. Germline CDR1 LGHNA, CDR2 YSLEER. V was pared by 5 bases and J by 1 base, with 11 bases between. This receptor was identified in a human donor with alopecia areata. The source was CD4+ T cells sorted from blood, collected at week 0. The chain couples TRBV4-3 to TRBJ1-2, with D uncertain. In DNA, the CDR3 is TGCGCCAGCAGCGTCCTAGGAGTTAACTATGGCTACACCTTC. It codes for CASSVLGVNYGYTF.